This T cell receptor beta chain stems from a study of identical twins. MiXCR, run by TCRdb on the 5' RACE reads, gives a single entry per CDR3 protein. The table shows 700,000 to 950,000 distinct CDR3 sequences, with 12% occurring only once. Healthy Caucasian individuals made up all the donors. The data were also submitted as part of a second study, on yellow fever vaccine responses in identical twins.

The TCR was taken from a woman aged 18-30 years in good health. Sequencing was carried out using PBMCs.

DNA for the CDR3: TGCAGTGCGCTTGACAGGCTTAGCACAGATACGCAGTATTTT. It encodes CSALDRLSTDTQYF. This chain uses TRBV20-1 with TRBJ2-3; D perhaps matches TRBD1 (6 bases). From germline, CDR1 is DFQATT and CDR2 SNEGSKA (reference sequence). V was cut by 6 bases and J by 0 bases, with 13 bases left in between. This CDR3 contains 14 residues.